What follows describes a single TCR beta chain. RNA, at about 0.5 to 1 ug, was reverse transcribed with random hexamers. The amplification used immunoSEQ multiplex PCR on TCR beta CDR3; it spanned 54 Vbeta and 13 Jbeta. In TCRdb, the immunoSEQ multiplex PCR reads were re-called with MiXCR into one record per CDR3 protein. The table has approximately 170,000 distinct CDR3 sequences, around 94% seen once. This entry comes from a study of CD8 T cells in Susac syndrome. Trimming cost V 4 bases and J 1 base, with 4 bases left between them. CDR3 length: 12 amino acids. Germline-derived CDR1 and CDR2 are KGHSH and LQKENI.

The gene calls are TRBV18 and TRBJ2-5, with D uncertain. The receptor's source is a human donor with multiple sclerosis. The sample comprised CD4+ T cells from PBMCs. CDR3 loop: CASSLSQETQYF. CDR3 nucleotides: TGTGCCAGCTCACTCTCCCAAGAGACCCAGTACTTC.